The 32 T cell receptor beta chains in this list originate from one sample, sequenced in a study of blood T cell repertoires in COVID-19. Generated by immunoSEQ multiplex PCR, the TCRdb table keeps only in-frame clones and is missing some. The repertoire holds around 300,000 clones, with 86% as singletons. Source material: peripheral blood. The receptors come from a woman in her 30s with active or convalescent COVID-19.

This clone was detected once. The gene calls are TRBV4-3 and TRBJ2-5, with D tentatively TRBD2 (7 bases). The V end lost 3 bases, the J end lost 5 bases, and 25 bases lay between the germline ends. The germline V gene encodes CDR1 LGHNA and CDR2 YSLEER. The CDR3 is 18 amino acids. DNA for the CDR3: TGCGCCAGCAGCCAGGACGTTTCTGGGGGGGGCCGGGTGGAGACCCAGTACTTC. Translation gives CASSQDVSGGGRVETQYF.

This clone was observed once. The rearrangement joins TRBV5-1 to TRBJ1-1; D is undetermined. This CDR3 comprises 13 residues. Trimming took 0 bases from V and 8 from J, leaving 11 bases between them. The germline V gene has CDR1 SGHRS and CDR2 YFSETQ. The CDR3 loop reads CASSLASRLEAFF. Here the CDR3 DNA reads TGCGCCAGCAGCTTGGCCTCGAGGTTGGAAGCTTTCTTT.

The gene calls are TRBV9 and TRBJ2-2; unclear D gene. The CDR3 extends over 13 amino acids. With 2 bases removed from V and 3 bases from J, the gap between germline ends came to 5 bases. Germline loops: CDR1 SGDLS, CDR2 YYNGEE. The CDR3 sequence: CASSVADTGELFF. The DNA of the CDR3 is TGTGCCAGCAGCGTGGCCGACACCGGGGAGCTGTTTTTT.

The table lists this clone with a count of one. The chain combines TRBV6-6 with TRBJ1-6; D possibly corresponds to TRBD1 (5 bases). The CDR3 loop spans 15 amino acids. The germline CDR1 and CDR2 sequences are MNHNY and SVGAGI (reference sequence). V lost 10 bases to trimming and J lost 8 bases, with 21 bases between them. CDR3 DNA sequence: TGTGCCACCCTCATGGGGGGGATTTATGATTCACCCCTCCACTTT. Translation: CATLMGGIYDSPLHF.

This chain connects TRBV9 to TRBJ2-5; 8 bases are a match to TRBD1. The CDR3 totals 15 residues. Germline CDR1 and CDR2: SGDLS and YYNGEE. Losses at the gene ends were 3 bases for V and 5 bases for J; bases not matched to a gene: 9. CDR3 nucleotides: TGTGCCAGCAGCGCCCTGGCAGGGGGCGCGGAGACCCAGTACTTC. It translates to CASSALAGGAETQYF.

This clone has more than one count but fewer than ten. The chain recombines TRBV28 with TRBJ1-3; weak D call: TRBD1 (6 bases). Germline assignment: CDR1 MDHEN and CDR2 SYDVKM. The V end lost 3 bases, the J end lost 0 bases, and 9 bases lay between the germline ends. The CDR3 sequence is 15 residues long. CDR3 bases: TGTGCCAGCAGTTTTTTACAGGGCTCTGGAAACACCATATATTTT. Protein sequence: CASSFLQGSGNTIYF.

Concerning this clone: In the same sample, other DNA sequences code for this CDR3. The chain combines TRBV4-3 with TRBJ2-5; 9 bases map to TRBD1. The CDR3 consists of 15 residues. Germline V gene sequence: CDR1 LGHNA, CDR2 YSLEER. Trimming at V came to 1 base and at J to 4 bases, leaving 4 bases not matched to a gene. The CDR3 spells CASSQGTGVLETQYF. In DNA, the CDR3 is TGCGCCAGCAGCCAAGGGACAGGGGTCCTAGAGACCCAGTACTTC.

The DNA for the CDR3 is TGTGCCAGCAGTTACTCCAGGGGCACAGATACGCAGTATTTT. It translates to CASSYSRGTDTQYF. This chain joins TRBV6-2 or TRBV6-3 and TRBJ2-3; weak D call: TRBD1 (5 bases). Trimming cost V 0 bases and J 1 base, with 5 bases left between them. Germline CDR1 MNHEY, CDR2 SVGEGT. The CDR3 consists of 14 residues.

This chain uses TRBV18 with TRBJ1-5; a possible D gene is TRBD1 (5 bases). Trimming pared 2 bases from V and 0 bases from J, leaving 8 bases between. This CDR3 comprises 15 residues. The germline CDR1 and CDR2 sequences are KGHSH and LQKENI. The CDR3 DNA follows: TGTGCCAGCTCACCAAGGGGCTATAGCAATCAGCCCCAGCATTTT. Protein: CASSPRGYSNQPQHF.

V usage is TRBV15 and J usage is TRBJ2-3, with 8 bases matching TRBD2. The CDR3 is 16 residues long. Per the germline V gene, CDR1 is LNHNV and CDR2 is YYDKDF (reference sequence). Trimming at V came to 1 base and at J to 3 bases, leaving 6 bases not matched to a gene. The CDR3 bases are TGTGCCACCAGCAGAGGAGCGGGGGCGTCGACAGATACGCAGTATTTT. Translated, it gives CATSRGAGASTDTQYF.

The chain carries TRBV7-2 and TRBJ2-7; 9 positions match TRBD1. This CDR3 spans 16 amino acids. In germline, CDR1 is SGHTA, CDR2 FQGNSA. V was clipped by 2 bases and J by 2 bases; unmatched bases: 7. The chain's CDR3 is CASSLSQGAVAYEQYF. CDR3 in DNA: TGTGCCAGCAGCTTATCACAGGGGGCCGTGGCCTACGAGCAGTACTTC.

The V gene is TRBV30, the J gene TRBJ1-3, with 8 bases matching TRBD1. The CDR3 covers 16 residues. Trimming took 4 bases from V and 4 from J; bases not matched to a gene: 12. CDR1 is GTSNPN and CDR2 is SVGIG in the germline V gene (reference sequence). The CDR3 reads CAWTGAGGAWGNTIYF. The CDR3 coding sequence is TGTGCCTGGACGGGCGCAGGGGGCGCGTGGGGAAACACCATATATTTT.

As DNA, the CDR3 is TGTGCCTCGGAGGCGGGGGGGTACAATGAGCAGTTCTTC. This gives the protein CASEAGGYNEQFF. This chain links TRBV30 with TRBJ2-1; 9 bases map to TRBD2. This CDR3 contains 13 residues. Germline values: CDR1 GTSNPN, CDR2 SVGIG (reference sequence). Germline trimming cut 7 bases from V and 4 bases from J; bases unmatched to any gene: 5.

The chain links TRBV7-3 to TRBJ2-7; D call uncertain. Trimming took off 8 bases at V and 6 bases at J, with 20 bases between the two ends. The CDR3 contains 14 residues. Germline assignment: CDR1 SGHTA and CDR2 FQGTGA. The CDR3 sequence is CASFTPTEGGEQYF. In DNA, the CDR3 is TGTGCCAGCTTTACCCCGACTGAAGGTGGCGAGCAGTACTTC.

With regard to this clone: The sample contains more than one DNA sequence encoding this CDR3. The chain joins TRBV7-2 to TRBJ1-4, with 10 nucleotides matching TRBD1. The trim removed 4 bases at V and 5 bases at J, leaving 4 bases unmatched. CDR1 SGHTA and CDR2 FQGNSA come from the germline V gene. The CDR3 sequence is 15 residues long. CDR3 in amino acids: CASSSWTGGNEKLFF. As DNA, the CDR3 is TGTGCCAGCAGCTCCTGGACAGGGGGGAATGAAAAACTGTTTTTT.

The CDR3 region is CASSSRTGVMEQYF. The CDR3 DNA reads TGTGCCAGCAGCTCGCGGACAGGAGTCATGGAGCAGTACTTC. The chain is built from TRBV5-5 and TRBJ2-7; 7 positions agree with TRBD1. J lost 7 bases, V lost 3 bases, and 10 bases had no gene match. CDR1 SGHKS and CDR2 YYEKEE come from the germline V gene (reference sequence). This CDR3 is built from 14 residues.

This sequence joins TRBV10-2 and TRBJ2-2, with 11 bases that match TRBD2. The CDR3 contains 17 residues. Per the germline V gene, CDR1 is WSHSY and CDR2 is SAAADI. V shed 3 bases, J shed 2 bases, and the junction held 5 bases outside the gene matches. The CDR3 DNA is TGCGCCAGCAGTGACCCGGGACTAGCGGATAACACCGGGGAGCTGTTTTTT. Translated, it gives CASSDPGLADNTGELFF.

The CDR3 region is CASRGQGADRGTEAFF. The CDR3, as DNA: TGCGCCAGCAGAGGACAGGGGGCAGATCGGGGCACTGAAGCTTTCTTT. The chain combines TRBV10-2 with TRBJ1-1; 11 positions agree with TRBD1. V lost 6 bases and J lost 4; bases outside the gene matches: 10. CDR3 size: 16 residues. Germline assignment: CDR1 WSHSY and CDR2 SAAADI.

The V gene is TRBV2, the J gene TRBJ2-5, with D perhaps matching TRBD1 (6 bases). CDR3 length: 14 amino acids. CDR1 is SNHLY, CDR2 FYNNEI, per germline. The V gene lost 5 bases and the J gene lost 4 bases, with 14 bases spanning the gap. The CDR3 DNA reads as TGTGCCAGCAGTTTACAGGGTCAAGGAGAGACCCAGTACTTC. This encodes CASSLQGQGETQYF.

This clone has just a few counts. This chain uses TRBV19 with TRBJ1-2; TRBD1 is a possible D gene (6 bases). This CDR3 comprises 12 residues. The V gene lost 4 bases and the J gene lost 7 bases, with 10 bases spanning the gap. The germline V gene has CDR1 LNHDA and CDR2 SQIVND (reference sequence). In DNA, the CDR3 is TGTGCCAGTAGTAATACAGGGACTGGCTACACCTTC. Encoded protein: CASSNTGTGYTF.

This chain connects TRBV9 to TRBJ2-7; D unresolved. Per the germline V gene, CDR1 is SGDLS and CDR2 is YYNGEE. The CDR3 extends over 13 amino acids. Trimming took off 2 bases at V and 7 bases at J, with 13 bases between the two ends. The CDR3 DNA reads as TGTGCCAGCAGCGTGGCGGTGTCGGCAGAGCAGTACTTC. Residues: CASSVAVSAEQYF.

The chain joins TRBV2 to TRBJ2-3, with a weak D call TRBD1 (5 bases). Deletions cut 8 bases from V and 4 bases from J, with 7 bases between. The CDR3 has 11 amino acids. From germline, CDR1 is SNHLY and CDR2 FYNNEI. The CDR3 loop reads CASLGADTQYF. The CDR3 coding sequence is TGTGCCAGCCTAGGGGCAGATACGCAGTATTTT.

This rearrangement joins TRBV29-1 to TRBJ1-5, with 9 bases matching TRBD1. Germline-derived CDR1 and CDR2 are SQVTM and ANQGSEA. The CDR3 loop spans 13 amino acids. V trimming: 5 bases; J trimming: 7 bases; junction bases outside the gene matches: 6. CDR3 DNA: TGCAGCGTTTCACAGGGGGCTGGGCAGCCCCAGCATTTT. Its translation is CSVSQGAGQPQHF.

The rearrangement uses TRBV19 and TRBJ2-1; 9 bases match TRBD1. Germline loops: CDR1 LNHDA, CDR2 SQIVND (reference sequence). The CDR3 sequence is 15 residues long. J lost 5 bases, V lost 6 bases, and 8 bases had no gene match. CDR3 sequence: CASRLDRGGNNEQFF. The CDR3 bases are TGTGCCAGTAGATTGGACAGGGGAGGGAACAATGAGCAGTTCTTC.

This chain joins TRBV5-4 and TRBJ2-3, with 9 bases aligning to TRBD2. Germline CDR1 is SGHNT and CDR2 is YYREEE (reference sequence). V dropped 0 bases and J dropped 2; count of bases not matched to a gene: 10. The CDR3 spans 18 residues. As DNA, the CDR3 is TGTGCCAGCAGCTTGGCCGAGCGGGGGGCCCTGTTCACAGATACGCAGTATTTT. It yields the protein CASSLAERGALFTDTQYF.

The gene calls are TRBV6-5 and TRBJ1-2, with unresolved D. In germline, CDR1 is MNHEY, CDR2 SVGAGI. CDR3 length: 13 residues. The ends were cut back, 4 bases at V and 8 bases at J, with 14 bases in the middle. The CDR3: CASSSASREGYTF. CDR3 nucleotides: TGTGCCAGCAGTTCCGCCTCTAGGGAGGGCTACACCTTC.

On this clone: This sample includes further DNA sequences coding for the same CDR3. The V gene is TRBV9, the J gene TRBJ1-1; 8 bases are a match to TRBD1. V shed 0 bases, J shed 8 bases, and the junction held 3 bases outside the gene matches. From germline, CDR1 is SGDLS and CDR2 YYNGEE. CDR3 length: 13 amino acids. CDR3 residues: CASSVVQGAEAFF. CDR3 bases: TGTGCCAGCAGCGTAGTGCAGGGGGCCGAAGCTTTCTTT.

The chain is built from TRBV28 and TRBJ2-5, with D possibly TRBD1 on 6 matching bases. The CDR3 consists of 11 residues. V was clipped by 7 bases and J by 5 bases, with 8 bases between them. Germline loops: CDR1 MDHEN, CDR2 SYDVKM. Here the CDR3 reads CASKRGETQYF. DNA of the CDR3: TGTGCCAGCAAGAGGGGGGAGACCCAGTACTTC.

In this sample, this clone turned up many times. V gene TRBV29-1 combines with J gene TRBJ1-2; 9 bases fit TRBD1. Germline CDR1 reads SQVTM; CDR2 reads ANQGSEA. This CDR3 has 13 residues. Trimming removed 4 bases from V and 8 bases from J; junction bases left unmatched: 8. CDR3 in amino acids: CSVAVGQGRGYTF. CDR3 in DNA: TGCAGCGTTGCCGTTGGACAGGGGAGGGGCTACACCTTC.

V is TRBV5-4 and J is TRBJ1-2; 9 nucleotides match TRBD1. There are 13 residues in the CDR3. Trimming at V came to 5 bases and at J to 6 bases, leaving 5 bases not matched to a gene. The germline V gene encodes CDR1 SGHNT and CDR2 YYREEE (reference sequence). CDR3 residues: CASSKDRGDGYTF. The CDR3 nucleotides are TGTGCCAGCAGTAAGGACAGGGGCGATGGCTACACCTTC.

J is TRBJ1-2 and V is TRBV20-1; no definite D call. The germline V and J ends were trimmed by 3 bases and 2 bases, with 10 bases remaining between them. Germline V lookup: CDR1 DFQATT, CDR2 SNEGSKA (reference sequence). This CDR3 comprises 13 residues. The CDR3, as DNA: TGCAGTGCTAGTCACGCCCAGAACTATGGCTACACCTTC. It yields the protein CSASHAQNYGYTF.

The rearrangement links TRBV30 to TRBJ1-2, with a tentative D call TRBD1 (6 bases). CDR1 and CDR2 from the germline V gene are GTSNPN and SVGIG (reference sequence). Trimming pared 4 bases from V and 0 bases from J, leaving 9 bases between. The CDR3 sequence is 13 residues long. This CDR3 is CAWIRGSNYGYTF. CDR3 in DNA: TGTGCCTGGATAAGGGGGTCTAACTATGGCTACACCTTC.